This TCR beta chain was identified during a study of T cells after yellow fever vaccination. This CDR3 region has 16 residues. Deletions cut 0 bases from V and 0 bases from J, with 12 bases between. CDR1 is SGDLS and CDR2 is YYNGEE in the germline V gene. Study findings and constraints: Highly abundant clonotypes carried over from the bulk population could end up in FACS-sorted repertoires as contaminants.

This clonotype has a handful of counts. Its antigen remains unidentified. It was through 5'RACE template switching that TCR cDNA was made, with a universal primer site and UMIs added. TCRdb itself ran the 5' RACE reads through MiXCR, one entry per CDR3 protein. The repertoire holds approximately 550,000 distinct CDR3 sequences, with 19% as singletons. The chain links TRBV9 to TRBJ2-5; tentatively, D is TRBD1 (6 bases). The material was PBMCs, obtained 15 days after the yellow fever booster vaccination. This sequence was found in a man aged 30 to 45 who received the YFV17D yellow fever vaccine. The DNA of the CDR3 is TGTGCCAGCAGCGTAGCGGGACACGCAAACCAAGAGACCCAGTACTTC. Protein sequence: CASSVAGHANQETQYF.